The entry below describes one T cell receptor (beta chain). This record comes from a study of long-term antiretroviral therapy in people with HIV. Clinicians in the United States treated all participants with HIV. The length of the CDR3 is 12 residues. V was clipped by 4 bases and J by 0 bases, with 3 bases between them. Looked up from germline, CDR1 is SGHRS and CDR2 is YFSETQ. The assay used was immunoSEQ (version v3.0), run at survey level. The study targeted about 40,000-55,000 T-cell genomes per sample in sequencing. Generated by immunoSEQ multiplex PCR, the TCRdb table keeps only in-frame clones and is missing some. The repertoire holds 30,000 to 50,000 clones, about 90% seen once, with 3.5% to 4.5% in the top ten.

This TCR derives from a woman between 50 and 59 years old with HIV. The rearrangement uses TRBV5-1 and TRBJ2-3, with no clear D. This sample comprised unsorted PBMCs, obtained 1.2 years after starting antiretroviral therapy. The CDR3 DNA sequence: TGCGCCAGCAGCCCGAGCACAGATACGCAGTATTTT. Translated, it gives CASSPSTDTQYF. The full variable domain, in which reference TRBV5-1 and TRBJ2-3 provide the parts outside the CDR3, is KAGVTQTPRYLIKTRGQQVTLSCSPISGHRSVSWYQQTPGQGLQFLFEYFSETQRNKGNFPGRFSGRQFSNSRSEMNVSTLELGDSALYLCASSPSTDTQYFGPGTRLTVL.